This TCR beta chain was sequenced for a study of cytomegalovirus exposure and HLA in healthy donors. This clone appeared once. The PCR made use of 60 Vbeta and 13 Jbeta primers. Sequencing used immunoSEQ multiplex PCR; TCRdb keeps in-frame clones, though not all of them. The sample records 180,000 or so clones, just under 80% being singletons. V was pared by 6 bases and J by 6 bases, with 14 bases between. The CDR3 extends over 14 amino acids. From germline, CDR1 is SGHVS and CDR2 FQNEAQ. This chain links TRBV7-8 with TRBJ2-2; a possible D gene is TRBD1 (5 bases). The clonotype originates from a female donor in good health and CMV-seronegative. Material: PBMCs. DNA for the CDR3: TGTGCCAGCAGTTTGTCCAGGGTGTCCGGGGAGCTGTTTTTT. Translation gives CASSLSRVSGELFF.